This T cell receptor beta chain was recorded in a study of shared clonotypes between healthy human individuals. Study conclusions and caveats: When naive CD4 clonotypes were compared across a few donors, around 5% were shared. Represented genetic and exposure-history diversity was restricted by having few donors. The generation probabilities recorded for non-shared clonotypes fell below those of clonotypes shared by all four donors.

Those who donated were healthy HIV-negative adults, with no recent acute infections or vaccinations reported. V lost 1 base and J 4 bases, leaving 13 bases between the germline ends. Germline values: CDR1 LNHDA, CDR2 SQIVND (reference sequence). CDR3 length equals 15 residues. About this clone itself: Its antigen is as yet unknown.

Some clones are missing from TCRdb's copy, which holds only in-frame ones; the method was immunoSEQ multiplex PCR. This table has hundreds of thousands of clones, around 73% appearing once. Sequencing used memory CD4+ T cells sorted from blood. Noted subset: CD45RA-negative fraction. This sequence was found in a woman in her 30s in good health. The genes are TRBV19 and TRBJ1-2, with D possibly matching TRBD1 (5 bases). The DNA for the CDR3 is TGTGCCAGTAGTATAGTACCCGAAACAGGCTATGGCTACACCTTC. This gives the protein CASSIVPETGYGYTF.